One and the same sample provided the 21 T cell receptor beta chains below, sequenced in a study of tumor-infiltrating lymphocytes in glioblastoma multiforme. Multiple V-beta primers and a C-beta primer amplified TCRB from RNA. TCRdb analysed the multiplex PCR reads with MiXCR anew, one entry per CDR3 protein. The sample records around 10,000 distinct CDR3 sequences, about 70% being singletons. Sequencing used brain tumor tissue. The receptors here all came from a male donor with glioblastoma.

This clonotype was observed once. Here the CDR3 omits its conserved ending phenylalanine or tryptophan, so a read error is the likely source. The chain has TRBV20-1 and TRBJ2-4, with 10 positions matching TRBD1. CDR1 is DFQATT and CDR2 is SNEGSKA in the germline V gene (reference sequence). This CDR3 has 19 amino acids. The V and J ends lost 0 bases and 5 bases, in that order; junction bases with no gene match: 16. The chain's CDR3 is CSARDPDRGIRKVENIQYY. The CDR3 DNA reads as TGCAGTGCTAGAGACCCGGACAGGGGGATTCGGAAAGTCGAAAACATTCAGTACTAC.

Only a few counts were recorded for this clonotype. CDR3: CASRGQGVHNEQFF. CDR3 DNA sequence: TGTGCCAGCAGGGGACAGGGGGTTCACAATGAGCAGTTCTTC. The genes are TRBV6-2 or TRBV6-3 and TRBJ2-1, with TRBD1 matching 11 bases. The CDR3 length is 14 residues. Germline CDR1 is MNHEY and CDR2 is SVGEGT. The V and J ends lost 6 bases and 5 bases, in that order; junction bases with no gene match: 3.

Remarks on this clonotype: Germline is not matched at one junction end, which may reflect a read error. The DNA for the CDR3 is TGTGCCAGCAGCTCACCTCTAGCGGGCGGAGAGGCCCAGTACTTT. Residues: CASSSPLAGGEAQYF. This chain connects TRBV5-4 to TRBJ2-5; 8 bases align to TRBD2. CDR3 length: 15 residues. The germline CDR1 and CDR2 sequences are SGHNT and YYREEE (reference sequence).

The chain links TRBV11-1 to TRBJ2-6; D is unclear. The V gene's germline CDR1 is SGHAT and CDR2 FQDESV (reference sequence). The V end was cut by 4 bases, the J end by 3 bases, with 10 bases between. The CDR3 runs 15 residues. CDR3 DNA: TGTGCCAGCAGCTCTGTAACGTTTGGGGCCAACGTCCTGACTTTC. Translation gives CASSSVTFGANVLTF.

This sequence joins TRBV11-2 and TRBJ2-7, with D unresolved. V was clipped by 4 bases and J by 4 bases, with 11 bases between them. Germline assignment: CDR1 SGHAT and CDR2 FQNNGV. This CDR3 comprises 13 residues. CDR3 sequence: CASSSGINYEQYF. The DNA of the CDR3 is TGTGCCAGCAGCTCAGGAATTAATTACGAGCAGTACTTC.

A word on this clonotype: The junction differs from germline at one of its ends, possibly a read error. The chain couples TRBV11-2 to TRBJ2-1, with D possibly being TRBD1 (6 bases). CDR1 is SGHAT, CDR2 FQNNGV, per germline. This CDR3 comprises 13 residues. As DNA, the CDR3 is TGTGCCACCAGCTTAGAAAGGGGGAAAGAGCAGTTCTTC. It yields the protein CATSLERGKEQFF. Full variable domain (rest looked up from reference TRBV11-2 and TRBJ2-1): EAGVAQSPRYKIIEKRQSVAFWCNPISGHATLYWYQQILGQGPKLLIQFQNNGVVDDSQLPKDRFSAERLKGVDSTLKIQPAKLEDSAVYLCATSLERGKEQFFGPGTRLTVL.

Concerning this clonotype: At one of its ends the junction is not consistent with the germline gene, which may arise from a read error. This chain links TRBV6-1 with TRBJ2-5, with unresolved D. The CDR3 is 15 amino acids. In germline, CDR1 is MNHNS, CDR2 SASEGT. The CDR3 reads CASSKTPQRRETKYF. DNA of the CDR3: TGTGCCAGCAGTAAAACCCCCCAACGTCGAGAGACCAAGTACTTC.

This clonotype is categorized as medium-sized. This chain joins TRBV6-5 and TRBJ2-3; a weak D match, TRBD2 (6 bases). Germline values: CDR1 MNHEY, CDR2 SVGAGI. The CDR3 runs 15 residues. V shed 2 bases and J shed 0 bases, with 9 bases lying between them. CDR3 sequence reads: CASSYDSGSTDTQYF. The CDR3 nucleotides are TGTGCCAGCAGTTACGACAGCGGGAGCACAGATACGCAGTATTTT.

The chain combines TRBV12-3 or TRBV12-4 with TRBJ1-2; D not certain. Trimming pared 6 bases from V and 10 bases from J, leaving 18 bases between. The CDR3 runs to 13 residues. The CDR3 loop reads CASSWTPVKDYTF. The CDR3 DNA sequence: TGTGCCAGCAGCTGGACTCCCGTTAAGGACTACACCTTC.

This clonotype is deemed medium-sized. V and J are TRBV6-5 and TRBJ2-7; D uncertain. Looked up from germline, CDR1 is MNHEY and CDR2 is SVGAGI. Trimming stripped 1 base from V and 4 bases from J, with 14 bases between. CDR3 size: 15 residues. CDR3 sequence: CASSYFSASQYEQYF. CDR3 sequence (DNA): TGTGCCAGCAGTTACTTCTCGGCAAGCCAGTACGAGCAGTACTTC.

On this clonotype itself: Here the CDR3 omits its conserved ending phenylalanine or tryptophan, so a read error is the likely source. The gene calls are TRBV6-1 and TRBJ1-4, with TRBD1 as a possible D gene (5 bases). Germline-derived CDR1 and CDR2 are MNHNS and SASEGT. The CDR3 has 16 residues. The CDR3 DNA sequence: TGTGCCAGCAGTCCCAGCGGGGGTGGGGCTAATGAAGAACTGTTTGTT. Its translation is CASSPSGGGANEELFV.

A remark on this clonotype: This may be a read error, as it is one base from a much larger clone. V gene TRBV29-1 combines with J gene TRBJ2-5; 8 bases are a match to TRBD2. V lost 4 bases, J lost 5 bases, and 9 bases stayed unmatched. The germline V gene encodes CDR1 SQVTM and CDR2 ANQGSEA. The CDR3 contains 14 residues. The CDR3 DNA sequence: TGCAGCGTTGGATTCCAGGGGACTAGGGAGACCCAGTACTTC. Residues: CSVGFQGTRETQYF.

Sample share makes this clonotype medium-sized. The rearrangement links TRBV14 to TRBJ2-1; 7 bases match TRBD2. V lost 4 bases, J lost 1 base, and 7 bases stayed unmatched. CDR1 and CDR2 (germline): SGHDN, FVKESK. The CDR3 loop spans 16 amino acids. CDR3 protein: CASSLPGLTSYNEQFF. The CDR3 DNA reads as TGTGCCAGCAGCCTACCGGGACTAACTTCCTACAATGAGCAGTTCTTC.

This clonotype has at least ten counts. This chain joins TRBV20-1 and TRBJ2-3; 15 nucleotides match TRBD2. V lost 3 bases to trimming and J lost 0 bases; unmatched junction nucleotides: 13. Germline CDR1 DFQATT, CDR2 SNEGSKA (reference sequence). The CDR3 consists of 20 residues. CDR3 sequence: CSASRLGLAGGPGSTDTQYF. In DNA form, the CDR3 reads TGCAGTGCTAGTCGCCTCGGACTAGCGGGAGGGCCGGGTAGCACAGATACGCAGTATTTT.

DNA for the CDR3: TGCAGTGCTATTACGCTAGCAGGGGTACCTAACACTGAAGCTTTCTTT. This translates into CSAITLAGVPNTEAFF. The chain uses TRBV20-1 and TRBJ1-1, with a possible D match to TRBD1 (6 bases). Germline V gives CDR1 DFQATT, CDR2 SNEGSKA (reference sequence). Trimming took 4 bases from V and 2 from J, leaving 20 bases between them. CDR3 length: 16 amino acids.

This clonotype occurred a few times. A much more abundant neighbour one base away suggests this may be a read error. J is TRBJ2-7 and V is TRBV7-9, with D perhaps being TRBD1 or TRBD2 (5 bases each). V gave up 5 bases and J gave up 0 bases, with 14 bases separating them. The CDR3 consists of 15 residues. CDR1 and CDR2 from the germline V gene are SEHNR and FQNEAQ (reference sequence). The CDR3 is CASSLGAGSSYEQYF. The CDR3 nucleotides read TGTGCCAGCAGCCTCGGGGCTGGCAGCTCCTACGAGCAGTACTTC.

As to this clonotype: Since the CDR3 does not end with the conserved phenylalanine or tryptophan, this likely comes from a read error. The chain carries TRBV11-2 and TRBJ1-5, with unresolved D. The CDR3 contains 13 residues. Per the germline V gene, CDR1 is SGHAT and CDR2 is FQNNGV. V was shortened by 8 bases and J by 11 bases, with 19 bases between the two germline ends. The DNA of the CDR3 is TGTGCCAGCGGCCTCCAAGACCGGATGACCCAGCATTCT. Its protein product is CASGLQDRMTQHS.

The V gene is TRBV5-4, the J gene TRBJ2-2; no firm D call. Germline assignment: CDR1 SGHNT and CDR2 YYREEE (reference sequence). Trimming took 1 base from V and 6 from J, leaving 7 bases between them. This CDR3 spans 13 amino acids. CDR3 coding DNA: TGTGCCAGCAGCTTGAAGGAACCCGGGGAGCTGTTTTTT. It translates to CASSLKEPGELFF.

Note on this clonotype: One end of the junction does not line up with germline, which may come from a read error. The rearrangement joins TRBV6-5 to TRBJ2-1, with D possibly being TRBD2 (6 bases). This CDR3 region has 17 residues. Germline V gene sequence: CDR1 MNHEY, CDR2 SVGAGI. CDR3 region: CASNYSYRGSSYNGQFF. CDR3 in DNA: TGTGCCAGCAATTACTCGTATCGGGGGAGCTCCTACAATGGGCAGTTCTTC.

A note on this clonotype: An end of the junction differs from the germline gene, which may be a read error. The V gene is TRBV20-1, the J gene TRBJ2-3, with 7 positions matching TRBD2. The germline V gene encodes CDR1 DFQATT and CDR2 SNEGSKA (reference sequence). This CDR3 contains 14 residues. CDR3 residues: CSARAGTNTDTQYF. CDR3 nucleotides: TGTAGTGCTAGGGCCGGGACTAACACAGATACGCAGTATTTT.

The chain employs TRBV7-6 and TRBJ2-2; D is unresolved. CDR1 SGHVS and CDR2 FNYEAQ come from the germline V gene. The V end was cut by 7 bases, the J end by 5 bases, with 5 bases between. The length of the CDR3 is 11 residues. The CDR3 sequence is CASKQTGELFF. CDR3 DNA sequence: TGTGCCAGCAAACAAACCGGGGAGCTGTTTTTT.